This is a list of T cell receptor beta chains from one sample in a study of control samples from healthy donors and cancer patients. The protocol was immunoSEQ multiplex PCR, while the TCRdb copy is restricted to in-frame clones and leaves out a portion. Seen here are about 6,700 clones, over 60% observed once, and the top ten hold 16%. The sample was formalin-fixed, paraffin-embedded tissue. The receptors stem from a male donor with melanoma. CDR3s include the opening cysteine and the closing phenylalanine or tryptophan. The D gene is left open where the match is weak. Size is omitted from some rows. Given values are once, few, many or a class for expanded clones.

TGCGCCAGCAGCCTTTCGACAGGGGGTATCGTTAACGAGCAGTACTTC,CASSLSTGGIVNEQYF,TRBJ2-7,TRBV5-1,TRBD1,NA
TGTGCCAGCAGTTCCGACTGGAGCTCTGGAAACACCATATATTTT,CASSSDWSSGNTIYF,TRBJ1-3,TRBV6-5,NA,NA
TGTGCCAGCAGCCAAGGGGGGACGGCAGATACGCAGTATTTT,CASSQGGTADTQYF,TRBJ2-3,TRBV7-3,NA,NA
TGTGCCAGCAGCTTAGTGGGGGGAGCCCAAAACATTCAGTACTTC,CASSLVGGAQNIQYF,TRBJ2-4,TRBV7-2,NA,once
TGTGCCAGCAAGACTGGACAGGGCAATCAGCCCCAGCATTTT,CASKTGQGNQPQHF,TRBJ1-5,TRBV5-5,TRBD1,NA
TGTGCCATCAGTGGGCTAGCGAACACCGGGGAGCTGTTTTTT,CAISGLANTGELFF,TRBJ2-2,TRBV10-3,NA,once
TGTGCCACTACGACAGGGGGTGGCACCGGGGAGCTGTTTTTT,CATTTGGGTGELFF,TRBJ2-2,TRBV27,TRBD1,NA
TGTGCCAGCAGACTTACTGCATCCGATGCCCTCCACTTT,CASRLTASDALHF,TRBJ1-6,TRBV6-5,NA,once
TGCGCCAGCAGCTTGGCTGTCGGCACCGGGGAGCTGTTTTTT,CASSLAVGTGELFF,TRBJ2-2,TRBV5-1,NA,NA
TGTGCCAGCAGAAACTCGCCGAAGCGGGGGGGCTTCTACGAGCAGTACTTC,CASRNSPKRGGFYEQYF,TRBJ2-7,TRBV27,TRBD2,NA
TGTGCCAGCAGAAACCTCCGGGATCAAGAGACCCAGTACTTC,CASRNLRDQETQYF,TRBJ2-5,TRBV6-5,NA,NA
TGCAGCCAGGGTTCTAAAGAGACCCAGTACTTC,CSQGSKETQYF,TRBJ2-5,TRBV29-1,NA,NA
TGCAGTGCTAGACCAACCTATGGCTACACCTTC,CSARPTYGYTF,TRBJ1-2,TRBV20-1,NA,NA
TGTGCCAGCAGCGTAAGCTGGCAGGGAACTACAGATACGCAGTATTTT,CASSVSWQGTTDTQYF,TRBJ2-3,TRBV9,NA,once
TGTGCCAGCAGTTTTTGGAGTATGAACACCGGGGAGCTGTTTTTT,CASSFWSMNTGELFF,TRBJ2-2,TRBV6-5,NA,NA
TGTGCCAGCAGTTTGAATTTTGCTGGCTACAATGAGCAGTTCTTC,CASSLNFAGYNEQFF,TRBJ2-1,TRBV7-9,NA,NA
TGTGCCAGCTCAATGGGGCAGCTTAATTCACCCCTCCACTTT,CASSMGQLNSPLHF,TRBJ1-6,TRBV18,NA,NA
TGTGCCAGCAGCGGACAGGGGAGGGCAGATACGCAGTATTTT,CASSGQGRADTQYF,TRBJ2-3,TRBV11-3,TRBD1,NA
TGTGCCAGCAGCCCAGGGGGCAGAAGGGGCTACACCTTC,CASSPGGRRGYTF,TRBJ1-2,TRBV7-9,TRBD1,NA
TGTGCCAGCAGTTTCGGGGATGGCTACACCTTC,CASSFGDGYTF,TRBJ1-2,TRBV28,NA,NA
TGTGCCAGCTGTTACGTGGAAGGAAACACCATATATTTT,CASCYVEGNTIYF,TRBJ1-3,TRBV6-2/TRBV6-3,NA,NA
TGTGCCAGCAGCTTCTTTACATCGGACAGTGAAGCTTTCTTT,CASSFFTSDSEAFF,TRBJ1-1,TRBV7-8,NA,NA
TGTGCCAGCAGGGAGACCGGGGTTAGCAATCAGCCCCAGCATTTT,CASRETGVSNQPQHF,TRBJ1-5,TRBV2,NA,NA
TGTGCCAGCGCGGGGACGGAGACGGGGACAGATACGCAGTATTTT,CASAGTETGTDTQYF,TRBJ2-3,TRBV6-5,NA,NA
TGTGCCAGCAGCAGATCGACAGGGAGGTTGGTAGATACGCAGTATTTT,CASSRSTGRLVDTQYF,TRBJ2-3,TRBV5-6,NA,NA
TGCAGCGCCCGTCCTGGAGGGGACGGGAACACCATATATTTT,CSARPGGDGNTIYF,TRBJ1-3,TRBV29-1,NA,NA
TGTGCTAGCAGTTATAGCGGGGGGGCCAACGAGCAGTTCTTC,CASSYSGGANEQFF,TRBJ2-1,TRBV7-7,TRBD2,NA
TGTGCCAGTAGGGGGACAGAAATTACTGAAGCTTTCTTT,CASRGTEITEAFF,TRBJ1-1,TRBV19,TRBD1,NA
TGTGCCAGCAGCCGCCGGGGGGGGCGGGTTGACCAAGAGACCCAGTACTTC,CASSRRGGRVDQETQYF,TRBJ2-5,TRBV9,TRBD2,NA
TGCAGTGCTAGTTACGGGGGGGTCAGCGGGACAGGGTTTTCACCCCTCCACTTT,CSASYGGVSGTGFSPLHF,TRBJ1-6,TRBV20-1,TRBD1,NA
TGTGCCAGCAGCTTAGACCCGGACAGGAGATCCGCGGCGCAGTATTTT,CASSLDPDRRSAAQYF,TRBJ2-3,TRBV7-2,TRBD1,NA
TGTGCCAGCAGTGAATTTTCCGGGCCCAATGGCTACACCTTC,CASSEFSGPNGYTF,TRBJ1-2,TRBV25-1,NA,NA
TGTGCCAGCAGCGACGGGACAGGGGCAAACAATGAGCAGTTCTTC,CASSDGTGANNEQFF,TRBJ2-1,TRBV6-6,TRBD1,NA
TGTGCCAGTAGTACATGGGACAGGGGCCAAGGGGAGACCCAGTACTTC,CASSTWDRGQGETQYF,TRBJ2-5,TRBV19,TRBD1,NA
TGCGCCAGCAGCCAAGAAAGAGGTTTGAATGAGCAGTTCTTC,CASSQERGLNEQFF,TRBJ2-1,TRBV4-1,NA,once
TGTGCCAGCAGTCGAGGGGCAACTAATGAAAAACTGTTTTTT,CASSRGATNEKLFF,TRBJ1-4,TRBV7-9,NA,NA
TGTGCCAGCAGCGTTGCCGGGACAGGGATCCAAGAGACCCAGTACTTC,CASSVAGTGIQETQYF,TRBJ2-5,TRBV9,TRBD1,NA
TGTGCCAGCAGCTTGGGGGCCAGAGAGACCCAGTACTTC,CASSLGARETQYF,TRBJ2-5,TRBV7-3,NA,NA
TGTGCCAGCAGCCCCAACCCGGACAGGGGATGGACTGAAGCTTTCTTT,CASSPNPDRGWTEAFF,TRBJ1-1,TRBV7-6,TRBD1,few
TGTGCCAGCAGTAGACAGGAGACAAACACCATATATTTT,CASSRQETNTIYF,TRBJ1-3,TRBV6-5,NA,medium-sized
TGTGCCAGTAGTATTGAGGGGGTAAGCTCCTACGAGCAGTACTTC,CASSIEGVSSYEQYF,TRBJ2-7,TRBV19,NA,medium-sized
TGTGCCAGCATCATTGGCGGATACTACGAGCAGTACTTC,CASIIGGYYEQYF,TRBJ2-7,TRBV27,NA,NA
TGCGCCAGCAGACGCCCGGGACAGGGCAGAAAACTGTTTTTT,CASRRPGQGRKLFF,TRBJ1-4,TRBV10-1,TRBD1,large
TGTGCCAGCAGTATGGGGATCGATAGTTCACCCCTCCACTTT,CASSMGIDSSPLHF,TRBJ1-6,TRBV27,NA,NA
TGCAGCGTTAAACAGCACTCTGGAAACACCATATATTTT,CSVKQHSGNTIYF,TRBJ1-3,TRBV29-1,NA,NA
TGTGCCAGCAGCCAAGACAGAGCCACTGAAGCTTTCTTT,CASSQDRATEAFF,TRBJ1-1,TRBV3-1/TRBV3-2,NA,NA
TGTGCCAGCAGCTCGAGACAGGGGTACAATGAGCAGTTCTTC,CASSSRQGYNEQFF,TRBJ2-1,TRBV7-9,TRBD1,NA
TGTGCCAGCAGCCCCCCCGGTTCGGTCCCCTACGAGCAGTACTTC,CASSPPGSVPYEQYF,TRBJ2-7,TRBV7-6,NA,NA
TGCGCCAGCAGCACCGGGACAGGGAATGAAAAACTGTTTTTT,CASSTGTGNEKLFF,TRBJ1-4,TRBV5-1,TRBD1,NA
TGTGCCAGCAACCCTCCCGTAGGGCCCCAGCATTTT,CASNPPVGPQHF,TRBJ1-5,TRBV28,NA,NA
TGTGCTAGTGGTAGGAACCGGGACATAGACAATGAGCAGTTCTTC,CASGRNRDIDNEQFF,TRBJ2-1,TRBV12-5,NA,NA
TGTGCCAGCTCGCGTCCAGGGTATAAGGGCGATGAGCAGTTCTTC,CASSRPGYKGDEQFF,TRBJ2-1,TRBV6-5,NA,once
TGCGCCAGCAGCCACTCAGAGGGCACCGGGGAGCTGTTTTTT,CASSHSEGTGELFF,TRBJ2-2,TRBV4-1,NA,NA
TGTGCCACCTCGACAGGGGTCCGGGACTACGAGCAGTACTTC,CATSTGVRDYEQYF,TRBJ2-7,TRBV19,TRBD1,few
TGTGCCAGCAGTGAAGCGGGTTGGGACCTTAGCTTGGACTATGGCTACACCTTC,CASSEAGWDLSLDYGYTF,TRBJ1-2,TRBV6-1,NA,NA
TGTGCCAGTAGTATTACTAGCGGCACAGATACGCAGTATTTT,CASSITSGTDTQYF,TRBJ2-3,TRBV19,TRBD2,NA
TGTGCCAGCAGCTTGCGGGCAGGGGGCATCGAAAATGAAAAACTGTTTTTT,CASSLRAGGIENEKLFF,TRBJ1-4,TRBV5-4,TRBD1,NA
TGTGCCAGCAGCTTAGCGGGGGGCCCAGGAGTCACAGATACGCAGTATTTT,CASSLAGGPGVTDTQYF,TRBJ2-3,TRBV7-2,NA,NA
TGTGCCAGCAGTTTAGGGGCCAGACCTAACACTGAAGCTTTCTTT,CASSLGARPNTEAFF,TRBJ1-1,TRBV6-6,NA,large